These 18 T cell receptor beta chains share one sample of origin, sequenced in a study of identical twins. MiXCR, run by TCRdb on the 5' RACE reads, gives a single entry per CDR3 protein. The table has approximately 600,000 distinct CDR3 sequences, 7.5% to 10% seen once. In addition, the sample was reused for a study of yellow fever vaccine responses in identical twins.

Material: PBMCs. The receptors were gathered from a woman aged 18-29 years in good health.

Points on this clonotype: At one end, the junction sequence differs from germline, possibly due to a read error. The chain employs TRBV20-1 and TRBJ2-1; D is uncertain. This CDR3 is built from 13 residues. Germline values: CDR1 DFQATT, CDR2 SNEGSKA (reference sequence). CDR3 residues: CSAREATYNEQFF. DNA of the CDR3: TGCAGTGCTCGAGAGGCTACCTACAATGAGCAGTTCTTC.

This clonotype was counted ten times or more. The V and J genes are TRBV3-1 and TRBJ2-7; no firm D call. There are 16 residues in the CDR3. CDR1 is LGHDT and CDR2 is YNNKEL in the germline V gene (reference sequence). Trimming left V 3 bases short and J 0 bases short, with 15 bases between. The CDR3: CASSQRSARSSYEQYF. The CDR3 DNA reads as TGTGCCAGCAGCCAGCGGTCCGCCCGGAGCTCCTACGAGCAGTACTTC.

On this clonotype: At one boundary the junction diverges from the germline segment, which might be a read error. V is TRBV7-9 and J is TRBJ2-7; D gene unclear. From germline, CDR1 is SEHNR and CDR2 FQNEAQ (reference sequence). The CDR3 contains 14 residues. CDR3 amino acids: CARSSPETNYEQYF. For the CDR3, the DNA is TGTGCCAGGAGCTCCCCCGAGACCAACTACGAGCAGTACTTC.

The chain employs TRBV7-6 and TRBJ2-7; 8 positions agree with TRBD2. Germline assignment: CDR1 SGHVS and CDR2 FNYEAQ. The ends lost 2 bases at V and 0 bases at J; junction bases unmatched: 9. The CDR3 loop spans 17 amino acids. The CDR3 loop is CASSLFGGEMISYEQYF. CDR3 sequence (DNA): TGTGCCAGCAGCTTATTCGGGGGGGAAATGATCTCCTACGAGCAGTACTTC. Supplemented by reference TRBV7-6 and TRBJ2-7, the full variable domain reads GAGVSQSPRYKVTKRGQDVALRCDPISGHVSLYWYRQALGQGPEFLTYFNYEAQQDKSGLPNDRFSAERPEGSISTLTIQRTEQRDSAMYRCASSLFGGEMISYEQYFGPGTRLTVT.

This chain uses TRBV9 with TRBJ2-1; unclear D gene. CDR1 and CDR2 from the germline V gene are SGDLS and YYNGEE. V was clipped by 4 bases and J by 0 bases, with 14 bases between them. The CDR3 runs 16 residues. The CDR3 loop is CASSRSEDSSYNEQFF. The CDR3 DNA is TGTGCCAGCAGCAGGTCAGAAGATAGCTCCTACAATGAGCAGTTCTTC.

The chain couples TRBV12-3 or TRBV12-4 to TRBJ1-4; possible D gene TRBD1, 6 bases. The CDR3 contains 14 residues. V was trimmed by 5 bases and J by 8 bases, leaving 15 bases between them. CDR3 protein: CASSPGGGQEKLFF. For the CDR3, the DNA is TGTGCCAGCAGTCCCGGCGGGGGGCAAGAAAAACTGTTTTTT.

At least ten counts were recorded for this clonotype. This chain uses TRBV5-1 with TRBJ2-3, with 10 bases fitting TRBD2. The germline V gene has CDR1 SGHRS and CDR2 YFSETQ. The CDR3 runs 16 residues. With 4 bases clipped from V and 0 bases from J, the junction kept 5 bases outside the gene matches. The CDR3 DNA reads TGCGCCAGCAGCCCGGAGGGACTAGCGAGCACAGATACGCAGTATTTT. It is translated as CASSPEGLASTDTQYF.

This clonotype has at least ten counts. The chain couples TRBV10-3 to TRBJ1-1; 7 positions match TRBD1. CDR1 is ENHRY, CDR2 SYGVKD, per germline. V lost 10 bases and J lost 1; bases outside the gene matches: 6. This CDR3 has 13 amino acids. As DNA, the CDR3 is TGTGCCACCTCGGCAGGGGGGAACACTGAAGCTTTCTTT. Translation: CATSAGGNTEAFF.

This clonotype came up a few times. The genes are TRBV7-6 and TRBJ2-1, with 11 bases identical to TRBD2. Losses at the gene ends were 2 bases for V and 1 base for J; bases not matched to a gene: 4. This CDR3 has 17 residues. Germline V gives CDR1 SGHVS, CDR2 FNYEAQ. The CDR3 nucleotides are TGTGCCAGCAGCTTAAGACTAGCGGGAAATTCCTACAATGAGCAGTTCTTC. Residues: CASSLRLAGNSYNEQFF.

This clonotype was seen a handful of times. The chain combines TRBV3-1 with TRBJ2-5; 7 nucleotides align to TRBD2. This CDR3 is 15 amino acids long. V dropped 5 bases and J dropped 7; count of bases not matched to a gene: 13. The germline V gene encodes CDR1 LGHDT and CDR2 YNNKEL (reference sequence). The CDR3 is CASSVRLATGGTQYF. The CDR3 DNA reads as TGTGCCAGCAGCGTAAGACTAGCAACGGGTGGGACCCAGTACTTC.

This clonotype has just a few counts. The chain employs TRBV5-1 and TRBJ2-5; D tentatively fits TRBD1 or TRBD2 (5 bases each). CDR3 length equals 16 residues. Trimming stripped 3 bases from V and 11 bases from J, with 26 bases between. Germline CDR1 reads SGHRS; CDR2 reads YFSETQ. The CDR3: CASSSGWETTVRPQYF. CDR3 nucleotide sequence: TGCGCCAGCAGCTCAGGGTGGGAGACTACCGTCCGTCCACAGTACTTC.

This clonotype has ten or more counts. The chain has TRBV5-6 and TRBJ2-3; a weak D match, TRBD2 (7 bases). The CDR3 contains 16 residues. In germline, CDR1 is SGHDT, CDR2 YYEEEE. V lost 7 bases, J lost 3 bases, and 21 bases lay in between. The CDR3 sequence: CASAMLPGGWTDTQYF. CDR3 nucleotides: TGTGCCAGCGCCATGTTGCCGGGGGGCTGGACAGATACGCAGTATTTT.

This clonotype appeared many times. The chain joins TRBV6-2 or TRBV6-3 to TRBJ1-5; D is unclear. V was clipped by 6 bases and J by 4 bases, with 13 bases between them. The germline V gene has CDR1 MNHEY and CDR2 SVGEGT. CDR3 length: 14 amino acids. CDR3 nucleotides: TGTGCCAGCAGCCCTACGAGGTCTAATCAGCCCCAGCATTTT. Residues: CASSPTRSNQPQHF.

This clonotype was counted many times. The chain employs TRBV2 and TRBJ2-2; the D is unclear. The CDR3 has 12 amino acids. The germline V gene encodes CDR1 SNHLY and CDR2 FYNNEI. With 6 bases removed from V and 5 bases from J, the gap between germline ends came to 7 bases. CDR3 protein: CASRRFTGELFF. The CDR3 DNA reads TGTGCCAGCAGGCGATTTACCGGGGAGCTGTTTTTT.

In this sample, this clonotype turned up a few times. The rearrangement joins TRBV28 to TRBJ2-6, with 7 bases aligning to TRBD1. The J segment lost 1 base and the V segment lost 5 bases, leaving 17 bases of the junction unmatched. CDR3 length: 20 amino acids. The germline V gene has CDR1 MDHEN and CDR2 SYDVKM. CDR3 residues: CASSPYSGQASFSGANVLTF. For the CDR3, the DNA is TGTGCCAGCAGTCCCTACTCAGGACAGGCATCTTTTTCTGGGGCCAACGTCCTGACTTTC. Filled out from reference TRBV28 and TRBJ2-6, the complete variable domain reads DVKVTQSSRYLVKRTGEKVFLECVQDMDHENMFWYRQDPGLGLRLIYFSYDVKMKEKGDIPEGYSVSREKKERFSLILESASTNQTSMYLCASSPYSGQASFSGANVLTFGAGSRLTVL.

V and J are TRBV27 and TRBJ2-7; D possibly uses TRBD1 or TRBD2 (5 bases each). Trimming stripped 5 bases from V and 2 bases from J, with 16 bases between. Germline assignment: CDR1 MNHEY and CDR2 SMNVEV (reference sequence). This CDR3 is built from 15 residues. For the CDR3, the DNA is TGTGCCAGCAGTAAGGAACCGACGGGACCCTACGAGCAGTACTTC. It translates to CASSKEPTGPYEQYF.

The V call is TRBV3-1, the J call TRBJ1-1; D uncertain. The V end lost 0 bases, the J end lost 3 bases, and 8 bases lay between the germline ends. CDR1 is LGHDT, CDR2 YNNKEL, per germline (reference sequence). This CDR3 is built from 14 residues. CDR3 loop: CASSQDPVYTEAFF. The CDR3, as DNA: TGTGCCAGCAGCCAAGATCCCGTATACACTGAAGCTTTCTTT.

V is TRBV28 and J is TRBJ2-5, with 12 bases aligning to TRBD2. This CDR3 spans 18 amino acids. Trimming at V came to 4 bases and at J to 6 bases, leaving 15 bases not matched to a gene. CDR1 is MDHEN and CDR2 is SYDVKM in the germline V gene. CDR3 loop: CASSSLHGLAGRLKTQYF. The DNA of the CDR3 is TGTGCCAGCAGTTCTCTACACGGACTAGCGGGGAGGTTAAAGACCCAGTACTTC.